This is a list of T cell receptor beta chains from one sample in a study of control samples from healthy donors and cancer patients. Generated by immunoSEQ multiplex PCR, the TCRdb table keeps only in-frame clones and is missing some. The repertoire consists of about 170,000 clones, with 90% to 95% occurring once and the leading ten covering approximately 1.5%. The specimen sequenced was blood. The source of these receptors is a woman in her 30s in good health. Both conserved end residues are part of each CDR3. Fields, in order: clone size, J gene, D gene, V gene, CDR3 protein, CDR3 DNA. The D gene is left open where the match is weak. The size field is filled for only some rows; it gives once, few, many or a size class.

. TRBJ1-6 TRBD1 TRBV5-1 CASSLGGQYGNSPLHF TGCGCCAGCAGCTTGGGGGGACAGTACGGTAATTCACCCCTCCACTTT
. TRBJ1-5 . TRBV13 CASSDSRSNQPQHF TGTGCCAGCAGCGACTCACGTAGCAATCAGCCCCAGCATTTT
. TRBJ2-2 . TRBV28 CASSLEEGRTGELFF TGTGCCAGCAGTTTGGAGGAGGGCCGGACCGGGGAGCTGTTTTTT
. TRBJ1-2 TRBD1 TRBV18 CASSPDRGLFGYTF TGTGCCAGCTCACCGGACAGGGGGCTCTTTGGCTACACCTTC
. TRBJ1-3 TRBD1 TRBV5-1 CASSSGTGVGNTIYF TGCGCCAGCAGCTCCGGGACAGGGGTTGGAAACACCATATATTTT
. TRBJ1-2 TRBD1 TRBV6-5 CASSTGGAYGYTF TGTGCCAGCAGTACAGGGGGCGCTTATGGCTACACCTTC
. TRBJ1-1 TRBD1 TRBV19 CASSLTGTGSNTEAFF TGTGCCAGTAGTTTGACCGGGACAGGGTCGAACACTGAAGCTTTCTTT
once TRBJ1-1 . TRBV20-1 CSASGTTEAFF TGCAGTGCTAGTGGAACAACTGAAGCTTTCTTT
. TRBJ2-6 . TRBV7-6 CASSLGRPSGANVLTF TGTGCCAGCAGCTTAGGCAGACCCTCTGGGGCCAACGTCCTGACTTTC
. TRBJ1-3 . TRBV12-3/TRBV12-4 CASSPPGNTIYF TGTGCCAGCAGCCCTCCTGGAAACACCATATATTTT
. TRBJ1-1 TRBD1 TRBV29-1 CSAWTGYSFEAFF TGCAGCGCATGGACAGGGTATAGTTTTGAAGCTTTCTTT
. TRBJ2-3 . TRBV6-4 CASSDSPDTDTQYF TGTGCCAGCAGTGACTCCCCAGACACAGATACGCAGTATTTT
. TRBJ2-5 TRBD1 TRBV18 CASSPDRGETQYF TGTGCCAGCTCACCAGACAGGGGCGAGACCCAGTACTTC
. TRBJ1-1 TRBD1 TRBV18 CASSPGQGHTEAFF TGTGCCAGCTCACCCGGACAGGGGCACACTGAAGCTTTCTTT
. TRBJ2-3 TRBD1 TRBV28 CASSSGQGDTQYF TGTGCCAGCAGTTCGGGACAGGGAGATACGCAGTATTTT
. TRBJ2-1 TRBD2 TRBV5-6 CASSFASGGASYNEQFF TGTGCCAGCAGCTTCGCTAGCGGGGGGGCTTCCTACAATGAGCAGTTCTTC
once TRBJ2-3 TRBD2 TRBV4-3 CASSQVLAGSLTDTQYF TGCGCCAGCAGCCAAGTACTAGCGGGATCCCTCACAGATACGCAGTATTTT
. TRBJ2-5 TRBD1 TRBV28 CASSDREETQYF TGTGCCAGCAGCGACAGGGAAGAGACCCAGTACTTC
. TRBJ1-1 . TRBV28 CASSLSRGPAFF TGTGCCAGCAGTTTATCTCGGGGGCCAGCTTTCTTT
. TRBJ2-6 TRBD2 TRBV19 CASSPGLAGYSGANVLTF TGTGCCAGTAGTCCGGGACTAGCGGGGTACTCTGGGGCCAACGTCCTGACTTTC
once TRBJ2-3 TRBD2 TRBV6-4 CASKAGGDTDTQYF TGTGCCAGCAAAGCGGGGGGAGACACAGATACGCAGTATTTT
. TRBJ2-5 . TRBV2 CASSPDSYQETQYF TGTGCCAGCAGCCCGGACTCGTACCAAGAGACCCAGTACTTC
. TRBJ1-1 . TRBV4-2 CASSQDLYRQNTEAFF TGTGCCAGCAGCCAAGATCTTTACAGGCAGAACACTGAAGCTTTCTTT
. TRBJ2-7 . TRBV11-2 CASSLGQPSYEQYF TGTGCCAGCAGCTTGGGCCAGCCCTCCTACGAGCAGTACTTC
once TRBJ1-4 . TRBV30 CAWRTQGQGKLFF TGTGCCTGGAGGACACAGGGTCAGGGAAAACTGTTTTTT
. TRBJ1-4 . TRBV9 CASSVQGLANEKLFF TGTGCCAGCAGCGTTCAGGGGTTGGCTAATGAAAAACTGTTTTTT
. TRBJ1-1 . TRBV7-9 CASSAGSTEAFF TGTGCCAGCAGCGCAGGGTCCACTGAAGCTTTCTTT
. TRBJ1-5 . TRBV6-5 CASSPSGSGQPQHF TGTGCCAGCAGTCCGTCAGGGTCGGGTCAGCCCCAGCATTTT
. TRBJ2-7 TRBD1 TRBV28 CASSSPGQAPYEQYF TGTGCCAGCAGTTCCCCGGGACAGGCTCCCTACGAGCAGTACTTC
. TRBJ2-7 . TRBV2 CASSGRPGSYEQYF TGTGCCAGCAGTGGTCGGCCGGGTTCCTACGAGCAGTACTTC
. TRBJ1-5 TRBD1 TRBV7-9 CASSWGQGGQPQHF TGTGCCAGCAGCTGGGGACAGGGTGGCCAGCCCCAGCATTTT